These 15 T cell receptor beta chains were all obtained from the same sample, sequenced in a study of blood T cell repertoires in COVID-19. Only in-frame clones appear in the TCRdb table, and some are missing; sequencing was by immunoSEQ multiplex PCR. The sample includes 45,000 to 55,000 clones, 80% to 90% of them seen just once. Sequencing was performed on peripheral blood. These receptors all stem from a human donor in a cohort sampled during active COVID-19.

V is TRBV6-5 and J is TRBJ2-1; TRBD2 matches 8 bases. Germline V lookup: CDR1 MNHEY, CDR2 SVGAGI. The V gene end was trimmed by 10 bases and the J gene end by 4 bases; junction bases not matched to a gene: 12. The CDR3 totals 15 residues. In nucleotides, the CDR3 is TGTGCCACCTCCGGGGGGGGTGCCCTTTACAATGAGCAGTTCTTC. This translates into CATSGGGALYNEQFF.

The chain is built from TRBV7-3 and TRBJ1-5, with D possibly TRBD1 on 5 matching bases. The CDR3 extends over 16 amino acids. The V and J ends lost 1 base and 3 bases respectively, with 13 bases between them. From germline, CDR1 is SGHTA and CDR2 FQGTGA. DNA of the CDR3: TGTGCCAGCAGCTTAAGGGAGGCAGGGTACAATCAGCCCCAGCATTTT. This gives the protein CASSLREAGYNQPQHF.

For this clone: At the DNA level, this CDR3 is encoded by other sequences in the same sample as well. This chain joins TRBV6-5 and TRBJ2-3; 7 nucleotides line up with TRBD2. V shed 2 bases and J 0 bases; nucleotides not matched to a gene: 2. Germline V gene data show CDR1 as MNHEY and CDR2 as SVGAGI. This CDR3 contains 15 residues. The CDR3 region has the DNA TGTGCCAGCAGTTACGGGACTACAAGCACAGATACGCAGTATTTT. It yields the protein CASSYGTTSTDTQYF.

J is TRBJ1-5 and V is TRBV4-2, with D unclear. The germline V gene has CDR1 LGHNA and CDR2 YNFKEQ. The germline V and J ends were trimmed by 1 base and 0 bases, with 13 bases remaining between them. CDR3 size: 17 residues. The CDR3 coding sequence is TGTGCCAGCAGCCAAGGTACAGCTTCCTATAGCAATCAGCCCCAGCATTTT. Translation: CASSQGTASYSNQPQHF.

The V and J genes are TRBV11-2 and TRBJ1-1; the D is unclear. Between the trimmed V and J ends, which lost 5 bases and 0 bases, there was a span of 10 bases. Germline V CDR1 and CDR2: SGHAT, FQNNGV. The CDR3 loop spans 14 amino acids. CDR3 coding DNA: TGTGCCAGCAGCCCCCCACAAATGAACACTGAAGCTTTCTTT. Encoded protein: CASSPPQMNTEAFF.

The chain links TRBV19 to TRBJ1-1, with 10 bases fitting TRBD1. Unmatched junction bases numbered 3, after V lost 4 bases and J lost 1 base. From germline, CDR1 is LNHDA and CDR2 SQIVND (reference sequence). CDR3 size: 15 residues. The CDR3 bases are TGTGCCAGTAGTACCGGACAGGGGGGGAACACTGAAGCTTTCTTT. Amino acid sequence: CASSTGQGGNTEAFF.

The gene calls are TRBV28 and TRBJ1-5; D uncertain. The germline V and J ends were trimmed by 6 bases and 3 bases, with 15 bases remaining between them. CDR1 MDHEN and CDR2 SYDVKM come from the germline V gene. The CDR3 runs 15 residues. CDR3 bases: TGTGCCAGCAGCACCCCCCCGGGATTCAATCAGCCCCAGCATTTT. Its translation is CASSTPPGFNQPQHF.

The chain carries TRBV18 and TRBJ2-5; D gene uncertain. Trimming took 0 bases from V and 2 from J, leaving 7 bases between them. Germline CDR1 and CDR2: KGHSH and LQKENI. This CDR3 is 14 amino acids long. Here the CDR3 DNA reads TGTGCCAGCTCACCACCCGTAGAACAAGAGACCCAGTACTTC. Translated: CASSPPVEQETQYF. The full variable domain, completed using reference TRBV18 and TRBJ2-5, is NAGVMQNPRHLVRRRGQEARLRCSPMKGHSHVYWYRQLPEEGLKFMVYLQKENIIDESGMPKERFSAEFPKEGPSILRIQQVVRGDSAAYFCASSPPVEQETQYFGPGTRLLVL.

This chain links TRBV5-4 with TRBJ1-1; 7 positions agree with TRBD1. J lost 2 bases, V lost 4 bases, and 8 bases had no gene match. The CDR3 spans 15 residues. Germline lookup yields CDR1 SGHNT and CDR2 YYREEE (reference sequence). The CDR3 DNA reads as TGTGCCAGCAGCGGACGACAGGGAGTAAACACTGAAGCTTTCTTT. Its translation is CASSGRQGVNTEAFF. Based on the CDR3 plus reference TRBV5-4 and TRBJ1-1, the full variable domain is ETGVTQSPTHLIKTRGQQVTLRCSSQSGHNTVSWYQQALGQGPQFIFQYYREEENGRGNFPPRFSGLQFPNYSSELNVNALELDDSALYLCASSGRQGVNTEAFFGQGTRLTVV.

The rearrangement uses TRBV7-8 and TRBJ1-4; 8 nucleotides align to TRBD1. This CDR3 contains 18 residues. Per the germline V gene, CDR1 is SGHVS and CDR2 is FQNEAQ. V gave up 5 bases and J gave up 7 bases; unmatched junction bases: 18. Written as DNA, the CDR3 is TGTGCCAGCAGCCCTCAGCCCCCCAGGGGGCGAATAGGTGAAAAACTGTTTTTT. Protein sequence: CASSPQPPRGRIGEKLFF.

This chain uses TRBV5-1 with TRBJ2-1; 12 positions match TRBD2. Germline V gene sequence: CDR1 SGHRS, CDR2 YFSETQ. The CDR3 runs 16 residues. V shed 4 bases, J shed 4 bases, and the junction held 6 bases outside the gene matches. Written as DNA, the CDR3 is TGCGCCAGCAGCATCCTAGCGGGAGGGGAGTACAATGAGCAGTTCTTC. Translated: CASSILAGGEYNEQFF.

V is TRBV7-2 and J is TRBJ2-5; a weak D match, TRBD1 (5 bases). This CDR3 comprises 15 residues. Trimming took 1 base from V and 2 from J, leaving 11 bases between them. Germline V lookup: CDR1 SGHTA, CDR2 FQGNSA. The DNA of the CDR3 is TGTGCCAGCAGCTTAGTGGCAGGGCTTCAAGAGACCCAGTACTTC. Translating gives CASSLVAGLQETQYF.

The chain has TRBV5-6 and TRBJ2-5; TRBD2 might be the D (6 bases). This CDR3 is 16 amino acids long. Germline V gene lookup returns CDR1 SGHDT and CDR2 YYEEEE. V dropped 0 bases and J dropped 2 bases, with 14 bases sitting between them. The CDR3 bases are TGTGCCAGCAGCTTGGCTAGCGCGAGACTACAAGAGACCCAGTACTTC. It specifies CASSLASARLQETQYF.

The V and J genes are TRBV19 and TRBJ2-2; no reliable D call. There are 14 residues in the CDR3. Trimming stripped 2 bases from V and 2 bases from J, with 6 bases between. CDR1 and CDR2 (germline): LNHDA, SQIVND (reference sequence). The CDR3 DNA reads TGTGCCAGTAGTATAACCAGAAACACCGGGGAGCTGTTTTTT. Amino acid sequence: CASSITRNTGELFF. Full variable domain (rest looked up from reference TRBV19 and TRBJ2-2): DGGITQSPKYLFRKEGQNVTLSCEQNLNHDAMYWYRQDPGQGLRLIYYSQIVNDFQKGDIAEGYSVSREKKESFPLTVTSAQKNPTAFYLCASSITRNTGELFFGEGSRLTVL.

The V gene is TRBV7-9, the J gene TRBJ2-7; TRBD2 aligns across 13 bases. With V trimmed by 4 bases and J by 5 bases, 5 bases remained unmatched. Germline CDR1 is SEHNR and CDR2 is FQNEAQ (reference sequence). This CDR3 spans 15 amino acids. CDR3 amino acids: CASSSGLAGVHEQYF. For the CDR3, the DNA is TGTGCCAGCAGCTCCGGACTAGCGGGAGTCCACGAGCAGTACTTC.